This TCR beta chain was identified during a study of regulatory T cells in long-lasting Graves disease. Study results and limitations: Persistent disease preferred TRBV28, TRBJ1-2 and TRBJ2-5; new disease, TRBV20-1 and TRBJ2-1. Samples came from peripheral blood alone, without thyroid tissue. Graves' patients with persistent disease showed TCR diversity lower than patients newly diagnosed.

Time point defined: newly diagnosed GD, antithyroid drugs for less than 3 months. PBMC RNA served as the TCR library source. The authors drew patients from an endocrinology department in Xi'an, China. To note about this clonotype: Its specificity is not known.

Both iRepertoire HTBI primers and Arm-PCR of CDR3 regions were used to build the TCR beta libraries. TCRdb re-analysed the multiplex PCR reads in MiXCR, keeping a single row per CDR3 protein. The sample carries under 250,000 distinct CDR3 sequences, 20% recorded once. Trimming took 5 bases from V and 1 from J; bases not matched to a gene: 12. The length of the CDR3 is 18 residues. Germline V gene lookup returns CDR1 MNHEY and CDR2 SMNVEV (reference sequence). The receptor comes from a female donor with Graves disease. The J gene is TRBJ2-7, the V gene TRBV27; 12 bases are shared with TRBD2. Sample: peripheral blood mononuclear cells (PBMCs), taken at new diagnosis, from a patient treated with antithyroid drugs. The CDR3 DNA is TGTGCCAGCAGTCTAAAACCGATGACTAGCGGGGGTTCCTACGAGCAGTACTTC. The encoded protein is CASSLKPMTSGGSYEQYF.